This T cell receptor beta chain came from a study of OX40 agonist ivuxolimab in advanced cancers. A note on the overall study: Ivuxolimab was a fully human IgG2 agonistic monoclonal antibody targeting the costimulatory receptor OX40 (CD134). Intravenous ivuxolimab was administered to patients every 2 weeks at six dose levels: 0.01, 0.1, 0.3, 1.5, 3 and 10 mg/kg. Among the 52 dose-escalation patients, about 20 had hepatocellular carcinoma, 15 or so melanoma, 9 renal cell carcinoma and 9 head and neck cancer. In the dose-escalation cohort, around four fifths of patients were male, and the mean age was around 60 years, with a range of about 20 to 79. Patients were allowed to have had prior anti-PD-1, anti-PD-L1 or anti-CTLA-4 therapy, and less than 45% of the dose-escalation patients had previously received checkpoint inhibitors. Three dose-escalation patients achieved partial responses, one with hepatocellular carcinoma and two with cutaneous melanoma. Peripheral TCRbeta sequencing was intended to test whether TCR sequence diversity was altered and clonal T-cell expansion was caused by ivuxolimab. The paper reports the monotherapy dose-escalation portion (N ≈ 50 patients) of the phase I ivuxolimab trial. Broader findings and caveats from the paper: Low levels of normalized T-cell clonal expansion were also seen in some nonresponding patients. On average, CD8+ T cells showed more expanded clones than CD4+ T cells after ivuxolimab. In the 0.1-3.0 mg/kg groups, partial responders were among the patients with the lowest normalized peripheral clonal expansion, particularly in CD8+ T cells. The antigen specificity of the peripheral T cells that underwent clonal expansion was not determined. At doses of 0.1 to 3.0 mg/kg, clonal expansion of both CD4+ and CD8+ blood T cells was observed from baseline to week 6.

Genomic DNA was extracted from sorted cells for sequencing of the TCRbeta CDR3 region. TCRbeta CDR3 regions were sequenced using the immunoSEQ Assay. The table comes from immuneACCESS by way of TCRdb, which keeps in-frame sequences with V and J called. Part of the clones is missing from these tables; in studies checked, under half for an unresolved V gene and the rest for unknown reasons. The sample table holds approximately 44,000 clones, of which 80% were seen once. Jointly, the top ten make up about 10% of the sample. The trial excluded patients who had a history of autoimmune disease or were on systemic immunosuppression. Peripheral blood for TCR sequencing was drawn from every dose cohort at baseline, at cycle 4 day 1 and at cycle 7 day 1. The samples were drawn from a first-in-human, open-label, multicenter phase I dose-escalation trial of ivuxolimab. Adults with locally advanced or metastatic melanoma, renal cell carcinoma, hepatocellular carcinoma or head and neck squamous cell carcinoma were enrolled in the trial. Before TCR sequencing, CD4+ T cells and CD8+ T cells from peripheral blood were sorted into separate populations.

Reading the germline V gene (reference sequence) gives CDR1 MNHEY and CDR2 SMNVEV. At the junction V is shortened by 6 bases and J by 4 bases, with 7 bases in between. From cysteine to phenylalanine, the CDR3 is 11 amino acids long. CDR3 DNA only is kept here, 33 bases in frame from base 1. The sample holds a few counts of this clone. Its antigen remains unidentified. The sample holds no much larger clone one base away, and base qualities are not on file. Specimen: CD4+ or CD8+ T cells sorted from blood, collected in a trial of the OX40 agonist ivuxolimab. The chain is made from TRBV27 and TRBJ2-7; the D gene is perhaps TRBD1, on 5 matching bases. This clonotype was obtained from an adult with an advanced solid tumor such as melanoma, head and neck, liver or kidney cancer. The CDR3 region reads CASRSGYEQYF. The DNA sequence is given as TGTGCCAGCAGGTCAGGGTACGAGCAGTACTTC.